The rows below give T cell receptor beta chains drawn from one sample of a study of blood T cell repertoires in COVID-19. Generated by immunoSEQ multiplex PCR, the TCRdb table keeps only in-frame clones and is missing some. The table has a few hundred thousand clones, roughly 84% seen once; the top ten hold 1%. Material: PBMCs or T cells enriched from blood (not recorded which). These receptors were obtained from a woman aged 30 to 39 who had recovered from COVID-19. Each CDR3 is given with its conserved first and last residue. A D gene is named only where the DNA matches it firmly. Only some rows state a clone size, as once, few, many or a class for expanded clones.

d_gene	abundance	v_gene	j_gene	CDR3aa	CDR3nt
TRBD1	NA	TRBV6-5	TRBJ1-1	CASSYSGQGITEAFF	TGTGCCAGCAGTTACTCTGGACAGGGGATCACTGAAGCTTTCTTT
TRBD1	NA	TRBV7-2	TRBJ1-4	CASSRTGQGVWTEKLFF	TGTGCCAGCAGCCGGACGGGGCAGGGGGTGTGGACTGAAAAACTGTTTTTT
TRBD2	NA	TRBV2	TRBJ2-7	CASSDVWGGPPYEQYF	TGTGCCAGCAGCGACGTGTGGGGGGGACCTCCCTACGAGCAGTACTTC
NA	NA	TRBV4-1	TRBJ2-6	CASSHPVSGANVLTF	TGCGCCAGCAGCCATCCAGTCTCTGGGGCCAACGTCCTGACTTTC
TRBD2	NA	TRBV5-4	TRBJ2-5	CASSPAASGGGQETQYF	TGTGCCAGCAGCCCTGCCGCTAGCGGGGGGGGGCAAGAGACCCAGTACTTC
NA	NA	TRBV24-1	TRBJ2-3	CATLEFGTDTQYF	TGTGCCACCCTTGAGTTCGGCACAGATACGCAGTATTTT
TRBD2	NA	TRBV19	TRBJ2-7	CASSSTGGRPYEQYF	TGTGCCAGTAGTAGTACGGGGGGGCGGCCCTACGAGCAGTACTTC
TRBD1	NA	TRBV5-4	TRBJ1-2	CASSLGQGPNYGYTF	TGTGCCAGCAGCTTGGGACAGGGACCTAACTATGGCTACACCTTC
NA	few	TRBV5-4	TRBJ2-3	CASSPSRTDTQYF	TGTGCCAGCAGCCCCAGTCGCACAGATACGCAGTATTTT
NA	NA	TRBV6-2/TRBV6-3	TRBJ1-6	CASSPQQGGNSPLHF	TGTGCCAGCAGCCCACAACAGGGAGGGAATTCACCCCTCCACTTT
NA	once	TRBV10-1	TRBJ2-3	CASREQARVKYSQYF	TGCGCCAGCAGGGAACAGGCCAGGGTCAAGTATTCGCAGTATTTT
TRBD1	NA	TRBV4-1	TRBJ1-1	CASSQDPSETGGDEAFF	TGCGCCAGCAGCCAAGATCCGTCGGAAACAGGGGGTGATGAAGCTTTCTTT
NA	NA	TRBV5-5	TRBJ1-2	CASSLTGQPRVYGYTF	TGTGCCAGCAGCCTGACTGGACAGCCTCGGGTCTATGGCTACACCTTC
NA	NA	TRBV7-2	TRBJ2-1	CASSLARGDEQFF	TGTGCCAGCAGCTTAGCGCGGGGTGATGAGCAGTTCTTC
TRBD1	few	TRBV9	TRBJ1-1	CASSLLRGSTEAFF	TGTGCCAGCAGCCTACTCAGGGGGTCGACTGAAGCTTTCTTT
TRBD1	NA	TRBV28	TRBJ1-5	CASTGGQDHQPQHF	TGTGCCAGCACCGGGGGACAGGATCATCAGCCCCAGCATTTT
TRBD1	NA	TRBV19	TRBJ1-6	CASSIGSGGYSPLHF	TGTGCCAGTAGTATTGGTTCAGGGGGGTATTCACCCCTCCACTTT
NA	NA	TRBV7-2	TRBJ2-2	CASSSRGQNTGELFF	TGTGCCAGCAGTTCGCGAGGACAAAACACCGGGGAGCTGTTTTTT
TRBD1	NA	TRBV7-2	TRBJ2-7	CASTPGAGQASYEQYF	TGTGCCAGCACTCCGGGGGCGGGACAGGCATCCTACGAGCAGTACTTC
NA	NA	TRBV19	TRBJ2-1	CASKQDRSSYNEQFF	TGTGCCAGCAAACAGGACAGAAGCTCCTACAATGAGCAGTTCTTC
TRBD1	few	TRBV10-1	TRBJ1-1	CASRDGQGSNTEAFF	TGCGCCAGCAGAGACGGACAGGGGTCGAACACTGAAGCTTTCTTT
TRBD1	NA	TRBV5-1	TRBJ2-5	CASSSGQLQETQYF	TGCGCCAGCAGCTCGGGACAGCTTCAAGAGACCCAGTACTTC
NA	NA	TRBV12-3/TRBV12-4	TRBJ1-2	CASSSTPTYGYTF	TGTGCCAGCAGTTCCACCCCTACCTATGGCTACACCTTC
TRBD1	NA	TRBV7-9	TRBJ2-2	CASRGTGETGELFF	TGTGCCAGCCGAGGGACAGGGGAAACCGGGGAGCTGTTTTTT
NA	NA	TRBV3-1/TRBV3-2	TRBJ2-7	CASSQRQVYEQYF	TGTGCCAGCAGCCAACGACAAGTCTACGAGCAGTACTTC
NA	NA	TRBV28	TRBJ1-2	CASSLTGGVYGYTF	TGTGCCAGCAGTCTGACAGGAGGTGTCTATGGCTACACCTTC
TRBD2	NA	TRBV6-4	TRBJ2-1	CASSAAGTSNEQFF	TGTGCCAGCAGTGCCGCCGGGACTAGTAATGAGCAGTTCTTC
TRBD1	NA	TRBV19	TRBJ2-3	CASSITGASTDTQYF	TGTGCCAGTAGTATAACAGGGGCTAGCACAGATACGCAGTATTTT
TRBD1	NA	TRBV29-1	TRBJ1-5	CSVDGRGRGGNQPQHF	TGCAGCGTTGACGGCAGGGGGCGTGGGGGCAATCAGCCCCAGCATTTT
TRBD1	NA	TRBV24-1	TRBJ2-1	CATSGQGNNEQFF	TGTGCCACCAGTGGACAGGGCAACAATGAGCAGTTCTTC
NA	few	TRBV5-4	TRBJ2-7	CASSVPRSYEQYF	TGTGCCAGCAGCGTGCCGCGCTCCTACGAGCAGTACTTC
TRBD1	NA	TRBV10-2	TRBJ1-5	CASSARDRGGQPQHF	TGCGCCAGCAGTGCCCGGGACAGGGGAGGTCAGCCCCAGCATTTT
NA	NA	TRBV7-2	TRBJ2-7	CASSFPGGDEQYF	TGTGCCAGCAGCTTTCCGGGGGGCGACGAGCAGTACTTC
NA	NA	TRBV9	TRBJ1-1	CASSVGTGTEAFF	TGTGCCAGCAGCGTAGGAACAGGCACTGAAGCTTTCTTT
TRBD2	NA	TRBV7-2	TRBJ2-5	CASSFPLAGGPFQETQYF	TGTGCCAGCAGCTTCCCCCTAGCGGGGGGGCCTTTCCAAGAGACCCAGTACTTC
NA	NA	TRBV6-5	TRBJ1-2	CASRRVGGTDYGYTF	TGTGCCAGCAGGCGGGTTGGGGGGACGGACTATGGCTACACCTTC